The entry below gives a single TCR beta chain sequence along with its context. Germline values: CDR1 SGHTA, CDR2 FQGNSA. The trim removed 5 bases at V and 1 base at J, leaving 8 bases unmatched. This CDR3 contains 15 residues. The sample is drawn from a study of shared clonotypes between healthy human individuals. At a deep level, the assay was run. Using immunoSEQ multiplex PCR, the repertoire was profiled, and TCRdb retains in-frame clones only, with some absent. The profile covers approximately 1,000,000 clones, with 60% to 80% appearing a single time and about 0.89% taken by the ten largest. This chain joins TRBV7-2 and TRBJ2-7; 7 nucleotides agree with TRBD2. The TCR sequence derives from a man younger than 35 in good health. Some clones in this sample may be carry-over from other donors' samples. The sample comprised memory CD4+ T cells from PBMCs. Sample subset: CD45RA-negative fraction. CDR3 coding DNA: TGTGCCAGCAGCACTATCTCGGGAGGTTCCTACGAGCAGTACTTC. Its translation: CASSTISGGSYEQYF. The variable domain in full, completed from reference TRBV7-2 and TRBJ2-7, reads GAGVSQSPSNKVTEKGKDVELRCDPISGHTALYWYRQSLGQGLEFLIYFQGNSAPDKSGLPSDRFSAERTGGSVSTLTIQRTQQEDSAVYLCASSTISGGSYEQYFGPGTRLTVT.